Below, 22 T cell receptor beta chains from the same sample are listed, as sequenced in a study of blood T cell repertoires in COVID-19. The table came from immunoSEQ multiplex PCR; TCRdb's copy has only in-frame clones and leaves some out. In the table there are about 160,000 clones, approximately 87% of which are singletons. The sample comprised peripheral blood. The receptors were gathered from a woman in her sixties or seventies with COVID-19, enrolled during active disease.

The chain is built from TRBV5-1 and TRBJ2-5; 11 positions match TRBD1. The length of the CDR3 is 18 residues. Germline V gene data show CDR1 as SGHRS and CDR2 as YFSETQ. The ends lost 0 bases at V and 2 bases at J; junction bases unmatched: 9. CDR3: CASSLEGQGGAGQETQYF. The DNA for the CDR3 is TGCGCCAGCAGCTTGGAGGGACAGGGGGGTGCAGGGCAAGAGACCCAGTACTTC.

This clone was counted a few times. This chain connects TRBV7-9 to TRBJ1-1; D gene uncertain. Germline V gives CDR1 SEHNR, CDR2 FQNEAQ (reference sequence). Trimming removed 0 bases at V and 5 bases at J, with 13 bases between. The CDR3 totals 15 residues. The CDR3 loop is CASSLARGTGTEAFF. For the CDR3, the DNA is TGTGCCAGCAGCTTAGCTCGGGGAACTGGTACTGAAGCTTTCTTT.

The rearrangement joins TRBV5-5 to TRBJ1-2; TRBD1 agrees at 8 bases. The germline V gene has CDR1 SGHKS and CDR2 YYEKEE (reference sequence). CDR3 size: 16 residues. V gave up 4 bases and J gave up 4 bases; unmatched junction bases: 12. CDR3 nucleotide sequence: TGTGCCAGCAGCGCTTCCCAGGGGGCGGTTAGCTATGGCTACACCTTC. It is translated as CASSASQGAVSYGYTF.

V usage is TRBV14 and J usage is TRBJ1-4, with D perhaps TRBD1 (6 bases). There are 15 residues in the CDR3. Germline V gene sequence: CDR1 SGHDN, CDR2 FVKESK. The ends were cut back, 5 bases at V and 5 bases at J, with 15 bases in the middle. The CDR3, as DNA: TGTGCCAGCAGCGCTATGGACAGTTGGAATGAAAAACTGTTTTTT. Translated, it gives CASSAMDSWNEKLFF.

The chain carries TRBV4-2 and TRBJ1-3, with 8 bases lining up with TRBD1. V dropped 1 base and J dropped 4; count of bases not matched to a gene: 6. The CDR3 loop spans 16 amino acids. Germline CDR1 is LGHNA and CDR2 is YNFKEQ. CDR3 coding DNA: TGTGCCAGCAGCCAAGTCAACAGGGGGTCAGGAAACACCATATATTTT. Protein: CASSQVNRGSGNTIYF.

The chain uses TRBV28 and TRBJ1-2; D gene unclear. CDR3 size: 13 residues. Trimming cost V 3 bases and J 0 bases, with 5 bases left between them. Germline lookup yields CDR1 MDHEN and CDR2 SYDVKM. CDR3 protein: CASSFSPNYGYTF. CDR3 bases: TGTGCCAGCAGTTTCTCCCCTAACTATGGCTACACCTTC.

The chain has TRBV5-1 and TRBJ2-7, with TRBD1 identical over 8 bases. Germline CDR1 SGHRS, CDR2 YFSETQ. V lost 0 bases to trimming and J lost 2 bases; unmatched junction nucleotides: 4. The length of the CDR3 is 15 residues. CDR3 sequence reads: CASSLAWTGPYEQYF. CDR3 coding DNA: TGCGCCAGCAGCTTGGCCTGGACAGGGCCCTACGAGCAGTACTTC.

The table lists this clone with a count of one. The genes are TRBV5-1 and TRBJ2-6; a weak D match, TRBD2 (5 bases). V shed 1 base and J shed 0 bases, with 8 bases lying between them. The CDR3 contains 16 residues. CDR1 and CDR2 (germline): SGHRS, YFSETQ. The CDR3 is CASSLYGDSGANVLTF. DNA of the CDR3: TGCGCCAGCAGCTTGTACGGGGACTCTGGGGCCAACGTCCTGACTTTC.

The CDR3 spells CATSGTTGGHTDTQYF. The CDR3 DNA follows: TGTGCCACCAGCGGAACCACGGGGGGCCACACAGATACGCAGTATTTT. The chain carries TRBV15 and TRBJ2-3, with D possibly TRBD2 on 7 matching bases. V was pared by 5 bases and J by 2 bases, with 17 bases between. This CDR3 is 16 amino acids long. Germline V gives CDR1 LNHNV, CDR2 YYDKDF (reference sequence).

V gene TRBV2 combines with J gene TRBJ1-3, with D possibly TRBD1 on 6 matching bases. The V gene lost 10 bases and the J gene lost 2 bases, with 9 bases spanning the gap. Germline assignment: CDR1 SNHLY and CDR2 FYNNEI. CDR3 length equals 12 residues. The CDR3 spells CAIQGAGNTIYF. CDR3 coding DNA: TGTGCCATACAGGGAGCTGGAAACACCATATATTTT.

The chain links TRBV30 to TRBJ1-3, with a tentative D call TRBD1 (5 bases). The CDR3 covers 14 residues. Germline V CDR1 and CDR2: GTSNPN, SVGIG (reference sequence). Deletions cut 3 bases from V and 0 bases from J, with 9 bases between. The CDR3 DNA sequence: TGTGCCTGGAGCAGGACAAGCTCTGGAAACACCATATATTTT. Translated, it gives CAWSRTSSGNTIYF.

The rearrangement links TRBV9 to TRBJ1-1, with D maybe TRBD1 (5 bases). Trimming took 3 bases from V and 8 from J, leaving 11 bases between them. The germline V gene has CDR1 SGDLS and CDR2 YYNGEE. There are 12 residues in the CDR3. The DNA of the CDR3 is TGTGCCAGCAGCGAGGGTGCAGGGGAAGCTTTCTTT. It specifies CASSEGAGEAFF.

The V and J genes are TRBV4-1 and TRBJ1-4; perhaps TRBD1 as D (5 bases). Germline CDR1 reads MGHRA; CDR2 reads YSYEKL. V was clipped by 0 bases and J by 8 bases, with 13 bases between them. The CDR3 is 15 amino acids. The CDR3 nucleotides are TGCGCCAGCAGCCAAGACAGGGATGGGGCGGAAAAACTGTTTTTT. Its translation: CASSQDRDGAEKLFF.

This chain links TRBV28 with TRBJ2-2; 9 nucleotides agree with TRBD1. The CDR3 is 15 amino acids. V dropped 6 bases and J dropped 5; count of bases not matched to a gene: 7. Germline V lookup: CDR1 MDHEN, CDR2 SYDVKM. CDR3 sequence: CASRKGGTGTGELFF. The CDR3 region has the DNA TGTGCCAGCAGAAAGGGGGGGACAGGGACCGGGGAGCTGTTTTTT.

This clone was seen a few times. The rearrangement uses TRBV30 and TRBJ1-1; 10 bases map to TRBD1. V lost 5 bases and J lost 2; bases outside the gene matches: 2. The CDR3 length is 13 residues. CDR1 GTSNPN and CDR2 SVGIG come from the germline V gene (reference sequence). The CDR3 spells CAWGQGVNTEAFF. The CDR3 nucleotides read TGTGCCTGGGGACAGGGGGTAAACACTGAAGCTTTCTTT.

A single count supports this clone. This chain uses TRBV28 with TRBJ1-6, with a possible D match to TRBD1 (6 bases). The V end lost 8 bases, the J end lost 4 bases, and 18 bases lay between the germline ends. CDR3 length: 16 residues. Germline CDR1 is MDHEN and CDR2 is SYDVKM. Here the CDR3 reads CASLTGTGQYNSPLHF. CDR3 coding DNA: TGTGCCAGCTTGACGGGAACGGGACAATATAATTCACCCCTCCACTTT.

The DNA of the CDR3 is TGTGCCAGCCACCCTAGAGAGCGGGATGGCTACACCTTC. As protein: CASHPRERDGYTF. V and J are TRBV11-1 and TRBJ1-2; D unresolved. With 8 bases removed from V and 6 bases from J, the gap between germline ends came to 16 bases. This CDR3 is 13 amino acids long. Germline values: CDR1 SGHAT, CDR2 FQDESV (reference sequence).

The chain couples TRBV7-8 to TRBJ2-5, with 7 positions matching TRBD1. This CDR3 is built from 16 residues. The germline V gene encodes CDR1 SGHVS and CDR2 FQNEAQ. The ends lost 5 bases at V and 5 bases at J; junction bases unmatched: 14. CDR3 sequence (DNA): TGTGCCAGCAGCACCTGGACAGGAAAAGGTACTGAGACCCAGTACTTC. This gives the protein CASSTWTGKGTETQYF.

The chain is built from TRBV11-3 and TRBJ2-1, with D possibly being TRBD1 (6 bases). CDR3 size: 13 residues. The V and J ends lost 5 bases and 6 bases respectively, with 11 bases between them. Germline V gene lookup returns CDR1 SGHNT and CDR2 YENEEA. In DNA form, the CDR3 reads TGTGCCAGCAGCAAAACAGGGCCCAATGAGCAGTTCTTC. As protein: CASSKTGPNEQFF.

The V gene is TRBV18, the J gene TRBJ1-5; 7 bases align to TRBD1. Looked up from germline, CDR1 is KGHSH and CDR2 is LQKENI. The V gene end was trimmed by 5 bases and the J gene end by 6 bases; junction bases not matched to a gene: 7. The CDR3 totals 14 residues. CDR3 in amino acids: CASSASGGPQPQHF. CDR3 sequence (DNA): TGTGCCAGCTCAGCCTCAGGGGGACCTCAGCCCCAGCATTTT.

CDR3 DNA: TGTGCCAGCAAGGAATCCCCTCAGGGGGCGGGGGAACCGAACACCGGGGAGCTGTTTTTT. This gives the protein CASKESPQGAGEPNTGELFF. The gene calls are TRBV21-1 and TRBJ2-2; the listed D gene, TRBD1, was not tested against the DNA. TRBV21-1 is a listed pseudogene. The CDR3 length is 20 residues.

In nucleotides, the CDR3 is TGTGCCAGCAGCCGGACTAGCGGCCAAGAGACCCAGTACTTC. It translates to CASSRTSGQETQYF. V and J are TRBV6-6 and TRBJ2-5, with 10 bases identical to TRBD2. The CDR3 length is 14 residues. The germline V gene encodes CDR1 MNHNY and CDR2 SVGAGI (reference sequence). The trim removed 6 bases at V and 1 base at J, leaving 2 bases unmatched.